A single sample gave rise to the 25 T cell receptor beta chains below, sequenced in a study of cytomegalovirus exposure and HLA in healthy donors (dated by TCRdb to about 2017). The library relied on the immunoSEQ multiplex PCR assay. For the multiplex PCR, a mixture combining 60 forward primers for TCR Vbeta segments and 13 reverse primers for TCR Jbeta segments was used. Entries here come from immuneACCESS through TCRdb and include only in-frame sequences with V and J called. Some clones fail to appear in such tables; in the studies checked, an unresolved V gene covers under half of the shortfall, and the cause of the remainder is unknown. The sample table shows around 130,000 clones, and about two thirds are seen once. Clones ranked in the top ten supply about 3% of the sample. Sample: PBMCs. These receptors were taken from a human donor in good health.

In DNA form, the CDR3 reads TGTGCCAGCAGTCAGACAGGGGGTTCTCGCGAGCAGTACTTC. Protein: CASSQTGGSREQYF. The chain joins TRBV7-6 to TRBJ2-7, with 9 nucleotides matching TRBD1. CDR1 and CDR2 from the germline V gene are SGHVS and FNYEAQ. The CDR3 runs to 14 residues. The V gene end was trimmed by 6 bases and the J gene end by 6 bases; junction bases not matched to a gene: 9.

This clone was detected once. V is TRBV6-6 and J is TRBJ1-5; D might be TRBD1 (5 bases). Germline lookup yields CDR1 MNHNY and CDR2 SVGAGI (reference sequence). The CDR3 has 15 residues. Trimming left V 6 bases short and J 0 bases short, with 12 bases between. Here the CDR3 reads CASRPTVLSNQPQHF. CDR3 nucleotides: TGTGCCAGCAGACCGACAGTCCTTAGCAATCAGCCCCAGCATTTT.

The chain couples TRBV27 to TRBJ1-6; 7 bases agree with TRBD1. Trimming removed 3 bases from V and 5 bases from J; junction bases left unmatched: 1. The CDR3 covers 14 residues. Germline CDR1 reads MNHEY; CDR2 reads SMNVEV (reference sequence). The CDR3 sequence: CASSFRGDNSPLHF. The CDR3 nucleotides read TGTGCCAGCAGTTTCAGGGGGGATAATTCACCCCTCCACTTT.

Remarks on this clone: At one of its ends the junction is not consistent with the germline gene, which may arise from a read error. The V and J genes are TRBV7-9 and TRBJ2-1; 15 bases agree with TRBD2. From germline, CDR1 is SEHNR and CDR2 FQNEAQ (reference sequence). The CDR3 runs 17 residues. CDR3 in DNA: TGTTCCAGCAGCCCATACCGGACTAGCGGGGGGGGAAATGAGCAGTTCTTC. It yields the protein CSSSPYRTSGGGNEQFF. The variable domain in full, completed from reference TRBV7-9 and TRBJ2-1, reads DTGVSQNPRHKITKRGQNVTFRCDPISEHNRLYWYRQTLGQGPEFLTYFQNEAQLEKSRLLSDRFSAERPKGSFSTLEIQRTEQGDSAMYLCSSSPYRTSGGGNEQFFGPGTRLTVL.

As to this clone: One junction end does not reproduce the germline sequence, and a read error may be involved. V is TRBV5-1 and J is TRBJ2-5, with 8 positions matching TRBD1. Germline CDR1 SGHRS, CDR2 YFSETQ. The CDR3 spans 17 residues. This CDR3 is CASSLVGSQGAQGTQYF. The CDR3 nucleotides are TGCGCCAGCAGCTTGGTGGGGAGTCAGGGGGCGCAAGGGACCCAGTACTTC.

The rearrangement joins TRBV7-3 to TRBJ1-5; 9 bases line up with TRBD1. Germline-derived CDR1 and CDR2 are SGHTA and FQGTGA. The CDR3 length is 12 residues. The junction had 4 bases not matched to a gene; V was cut back by 9 bases and J by 7 bases. The CDR3: CARGTGRQPQHF. The CDR3 nucleotides read TGTGCCAGAGGGACAGGGAGACAGCCCCAGCATTTT. The full variable domain, rest sourced from reference TRBV7-3 and TRBJ1-5, is GAGVSQTPSNKVTEKGKYVELRCDPISGHTALYWYRQSLGQGPEFLIYFQGTGAADDSGLPNDRFFAVRPEGSVSTLKIQRTERGDSAVYLCARGTGRQPQHFGDGTRLSIL.

V is TRBV9 and J is TRBJ2-2, with 9 bases fitting TRBD2. Trimming cost V 0 bases and J 1 base; bases outside gene matches: 7. The CDR3 runs 18 residues. Per the germline V gene, CDR1 is SGDLS and CDR2 is YYNGEE. As DNA, the CDR3 is TGTGCCAGCAGCGTAGCTCCCAGCGGGGGGTGGAACACCGGGGAGCTGTTTTTT. It translates to CASSVAPSGGWNTGELFF.

The V gene is TRBV5-1, the J gene TRBJ2-3; 10 bases agree with TRBD2. V was pared by 0 bases and J by 5 bases, with 9 bases of the junction left unmatched. CDR3 size: 17 residues. The germline V gene encodes CDR1 SGHRS and CDR2 YFSETQ. The CDR3, as DNA: TGCGCCAGCAGCTTGGATCCTAGCGGGAGACTGATAGATACGCAGTATTTT. It yields the protein CASSLDPSGRLIDTQYF.

J is TRBJ1-1 and V is TRBV18; the match to TRBD1 covers 7 bases. Germline V gene data show CDR1 as KGHSH and CDR2 as LQKENI. The CDR3 spans 16 residues. Trimming removed 1 base from V and 0 bases from J; junction bases left unmatched: 5. CDR3 DNA: TGTGCCAGCTCACCACAGGGTGACAGGGTGAACACTGAAGCTTTCTTT. It is translated as CASSPQGDRVNTEAFF.

The chain employs TRBV13 and TRBJ1-6, with D uncertain. CDR3 size: 12 residues. The V gene's germline CDR1 is PRHDT and CDR2 FYEKMQ (reference sequence). The V end lost 2 bases, the J end lost 9 bases, and 5 bases lay between the germline ends. CDR3 in DNA: TGTGCCAGCAGCTTATCGGGTTCACCCCTCCACTTT. Amino acid sequence: CASSLSGSPLHF.

The chain couples TRBV27 to TRBJ2-2, with TRBD2 identical over 7 bases. Trimming at V came to 2 bases and at J to 4 bases, leaving 4 bases not matched to a gene. This CDR3 has 15 amino acids. Germline loops: CDR1 MNHEY, CDR2 SMNVEV (reference sequence). CDR3 loop: CASSLRTGGTGELFF. CDR3 in DNA: TGTGCCAGCAGTTTAAGGACGGGGGGCACCGGGGAGCTGTTTTTT.

The V call is TRBV19, the J call TRBJ1-4, with 9 bases lining up with TRBD1. There are 15 residues in the CDR3. With V trimmed by 6 bases and J by 7 bases, 9 bases remained unmatched. The germline V gene has CDR1 LNHDA and CDR2 SQIVND (reference sequence). In DNA form, the CDR3 reads TGTGCCAGTAGCCCCGTGACAGGGGGTAGTGAAAAACTGTTTTTT. Encoded protein: CASSPVTGGSEKLFF.

The rearrangement joins TRBV19 to TRBJ1-5; the D gene is possibly TRBD1 (6 bases). This CDR3 region has 17 residues. Between the trimmed V and J ends, which lost 5 bases and 9 bases, there was a span of 26 bases. CDR1 and CDR2 from the germline V gene are LNHDA and SQIVND (reference sequence). CDR3 sequence: CASSAGLQGLGPRPQHF. In nucleotides, the CDR3 is TGTGCCAGTAGTGCCGGGCTTCAGGGGTTAGGCCCGCGGCCCCAGCATTTT.

Concerning this clone itself: One junction end disagrees with the germline gene, perhaps due to a read error. J is TRBJ1-1 and V is TRBV7-9, with 8 bases fitting TRBD1. Per germline, CDR1 SEHNR and CDR2 FQNEAQ (reference sequence). The CDR3 runs 19 residues. This CDR3 reads CSSSLGRGSARQGIAEAFF. The CDR3, as DNA: TGTTCCAGCAGCTTAGGTCGGGGGTCAGCTAGACAGGGGATCGCTGAAGCTTTCTTT.

There are a few counts of this clone. This chain links TRBV4-2 with TRBJ1-2; 9 bases align to TRBD1. V shed 4 bases and J 1 base; nucleotides not matched to a gene: 4. The CDR3 spans 15 residues. Germline CDR1 and CDR2: LGHNA and YNFKEQ. The DNA for the CDR3 is TGTGCCAGCAGCCTTTCGGGACAGGGTAACTATGGCTACACCTTC. It is translated as CASSLSGQGNYGYTF.

The chain carries TRBV19 and TRBJ1-2; TRBD1 matches 7 bases. CDR3 length equals 15 residues. Trimming at V came to 5 bases and at J to 2 bases, leaving 8 bases not matched to a gene. The germline CDR1 and CDR2 sequences are LNHDA and SQIVND (reference sequence). The DNA for the CDR3 is TGTGCCAGTAGTGTACAGGGACAGTTCAACTATGGCTACACCTTC. It specifies CASSVQGQFNYGYTF.

The rearrangement links TRBV15 to TRBJ2-3; 9 bases line up with TRBD1. With 8 bases clipped from V and 4 bases from J, the junction kept 10 bases outside the gene matches. The germline gives CDR1 LNHNV, CDR2 YYDKDF (reference sequence). This CDR3 has 15 residues. CDR3 bases: TGTGCCACCGAAAGCGACAGGGGGGGTTCAGATACGCAGTATTTT. Translation gives CATESDRGGSDTQYF.

The rearrangement uses TRBV4-2 and TRBJ2-3, with TRBD1 matching over 7 bases. Per the germline V gene, CDR1 is LGHNA and CDR2 is YNFKEQ. This CDR3 spans 16 amino acids. The ends lost 4 bases at V and 3 bases at J; junction bases unmatched: 10. The CDR3 nucleotides read TGTGCCAGCAGCCCGGCGACAGGGTTGGGGACAGATACGCAGTATTTT. Protein product: CASSPATGLGTDTQYF.

V and J are TRBV28 and TRBJ1-1; 10 nucleotides align to TRBD1. The germline gives CDR1 MDHEN, CDR2 SYDVKM. CDR3 length equals 14 residues. Trimming took 5 bases from V and 11 from J; bases not matched to a gene: 11. This CDR3 is CASSPGTGVDGAFF. DNA of the CDR3: TGTGCCAGCAGTCCCGGGACAGGGGTGGACGGTGCTTTCTTT.

V usage is TRBV5-8 and J usage is TRBJ2-1; 8 bases align to TRBD1. The germline gives CDR1 SGHTS, CDR2 YDEGEE. Unmatched junction bases numbered 6, after V lost 3 bases and J lost 1 base. This CDR3 has 16 amino acids. The DNA for the CDR3 is TGTGCCAGCAGCTCAGGACAGGGTCGGTCCTACAATGAGCAGTTCTTC. This sequence encodes CASSSGQGRSYNEQFF.

The chain links TRBV19 to TRBJ1-5, with D possibly TRBD1 on 6 matching bases. CDR3 length equals 14 residues. V dropped 9 bases and J dropped 7 bases, with 19 bases sitting between them. Per germline, CDR1 LNHDA and CDR2 SQIVND (reference sequence). The CDR3 DNA reads as TGTGCCAGCGACGGGGGGGCAGGCGGGCAGCCCCAGCATTTT. This gives the protein CASDGGAGGQPQHF.

The chain employs TRBV6-1 and TRBJ2-4, with TRBD2 as a possible D gene (5 bases). The germline V and J ends were trimmed by 3 bases and 1 base, with 13 bases remaining between them. This CDR3 is 16 amino acids long. Germline CDR1 MNHNS, CDR2 SASEGT. The chain's CDR3 is CASSDFGGPAKNIQYF. CDR3 nucleotide sequence: TGTGCCAGCAGTGATTTCGGCGGGCCGGCCAAAAACATTCAGTACTTC.

This chain joins TRBV7-2 and TRBJ2-5, with 8 bases fitting TRBD1. Unmatched junction bases numbered 3, after V lost 5 bases and J lost 4 bases. Germline CDR1 and CDR2: SGHTA and FQGNSA. The CDR3 loop spans 13 amino acids. The CDR3 nucleotides read TGTGCCAGCAGCCAAGACAGGGGAGAGACCCAGTACTTC. It codes for CASSQDRGETQYF.

The chain uses TRBV5-1 and TRBJ2-3, with 9 bases identical to TRBD2. Per germline, CDR1 SGHRS and CDR2 YFSETQ. With 1 base clipped from V and 5 bases from J, the junction kept 8 bases outside the gene matches. This CDR3 has 16 amino acids. The CDR3 coding sequence is TGCGCCAGCAGCTTGTTGTCTAGCGGGGTCGGAGATACGCAGTATTTT. As protein: CASSLLSSGVGDTQYF.

The chain is built from TRBV18 and TRBJ2-2; 9 bases line up with TRBD1. The trim removed 0 bases at V and 7 bases at J, leaving 9 bases unmatched. Germline CDR1 is KGHSH and CDR2 is LQKENI. This CDR3 contains 17 residues. The chain's CDR3 is CASSPPSGQGVGGELFF. The CDR3 DNA follows: TGTGCCAGCTCACCACCCTCGGGACAGGGCGTCGGCGGGGAGCTGTTTTTT.